The 19 T cell receptor beta chains below all came from one sample that was sequenced in a study of T cell repertoires in cytomegalovirus infection. Their antigens are not known. MiXCR, run by TCRdb on the reads, gives a single entry per CDR3 protein. The table includes 700,000 to 850,000 distinct CDR3 sequences, 30% to 35% detected once. The sample consisted of cultured CD8+ T cells from PBMCs, taken from culture after CMV antigen stimulation. These receptor sequences come from a human donor in good health (CMV status not recorded). Some clones in this sample may be carry-over from other donors' samples.

This clonotype showed up many times. The rearrangement uses TRBV7-6 and TRBJ2-2; D ambiguous. Trimming left V 5 bases short and J 1 base short, with 2 bases between. CDR3 length: 12 amino acids. Germline V CDR1 and CDR2: SGHVS, FNYEAQ. The CDR3 DNA is TGTGCCAGCAGCCGGAACACCGGGGAGCTGTTTTTT. Its protein is CASSRNTGELFF. Full variable domain (missing parts from reference TRBV7-6 and TRBJ2-2): GAGVSQSPRYKVTKRGQDVALRCDPISGHVSLYWYRQALGQGPEFLTYFNYEAQQDKSGLPNDRFSAERPEGSISTLTIQRTEQRDSAMYRCASSRNTGELFFGEGSRLTVL.

The chain employs TRBV6-1 and TRBJ2-1; 7 nucleotides align to TRBD1. V gave up 4 bases and J gave up 1 base; unmatched junction bases: 4. The germline CDR1 and CDR2 sequences are MNHNS and SASEGT. This CDR3 has 15 residues. CDR3 amino acids: CASSGGTVSYNEQFF. CDR3 bases: TGTGCCAGCAGTGGGGGGACAGTATCCTACAATGAGCAGTTCTTC.

This clonotype was recorded a few times. J is TRBJ2-2 and V is TRBV12-3 or TRBV12-4; no firm D call. V was trimmed by 5 bases and J by 1 base, leaving 11 bases between them. This CDR3 spans 15 amino acids. The CDR3 DNA reads TGTGCCAGCAGTCCCTCCTACAAGAACACCGGGGAGCTGTTTTTT. Translating gives CASSPSYKNTGELFF.

V usage is TRBV5-6 and J usage is TRBJ1-2, with 11 bases identical to TRBD1. CDR1 SGHDT and CDR2 YYEEEE come from the germline V gene. Trimming removed 2 bases from V and 3 bases from J; junction bases left unmatched: 9. The CDR3 runs 17 residues. The CDR3 loop is CASSFGQGALPYYGYTF. Written as DNA, the CDR3 is TGTGCCAGCAGCTTTGGACAGGGGGCCCTACCGTACTATGGCTACACCTTC.

The chain joins TRBV4-1 to TRBJ2-2; D tentatively fits TRBD1 or TRBD2 (5 bases each). In germline, CDR1 is MGHRA, CDR2 YSYEKL. The V end was cut by 5 bases, the J end by 0 bases, with 10 bases between. CDR3 length: 15 amino acids. The CDR3 DNA reads TGCGCCAGCAGCTACGGGGACCCGAACACCGGGGAGCTGTTTTTT. This sequence encodes CASSYGDPNTGELFF.

The chain is built from TRBV10-3 and TRBJ2-7; D not resolved. Per germline, CDR1 ENHRY and CDR2 SYGVKD. The V and J ends lost 4 bases and 1 base respectively, with 8 bases between them. The CDR3 runs to 13 residues. The CDR3 protein is CAISGAGSYEQYV. CDR3 bases: TGTGCCATCAGTGGAGCAGGATCCTACGAGCAGTACGTC.

The rearrangement uses TRBV6-6 and TRBJ2-1; 11 bases line up with TRBD2. The CDR3 consists of 20 residues. Germline CDR1 is MNHNY and CDR2 is SVGAGI (reference sequence). V shed 5 bases and J 0 bases; nucleotides not matched to a gene: 15. The CDR3 sequence: CASSPLRLAGPKSSYNEQFF. The CDR3 nucleotides are TGTGCCAGCAGTCCTCTGAGACTAGCGGGGCCGAAAAGCTCCTACAATGAGCAGTTCTTC.

The gene calls are TRBV28 and TRBJ2-1, with a possible D match to TRBD2 (6 bases). This CDR3 region has 18 residues. Germline V gene data show CDR1 as MDHEN and CDR2 as SYDVKM. With 2 bases removed from V and 2 bases from J, the gap between germline ends came to 19 bases. The CDR3 sequence is CASSLVRRGLATYNEQFF. The DNA of the CDR3 is TGTGCCAGCAGTTTAGTGAGGCGGGGTCTAGCGACCTACAATGAGCAGTTCTTC. Full variable domain (missing parts from reference TRBV28 and TRBJ2-1): DVKVTQSSRYLVKRTGEKVFLECVQDMDHENMFWYRQDPGLGLRLIYFSYDVKMKEKGDIPEGYSVSREKKERFSLILESASTNQTSMYLCASSLVRRGLATYNEQFFGPGTRLTVL.

V gene TRBV6-2 or TRBV6-3 combines with J gene TRBJ2-5; D is possibly TRBD1 or TRBD2 (5 bases each). Trimming removed 1 base from V and 9 bases from J, with 12 bases in between. Germline lookup yields CDR1 MNHEY and CDR2 SVGEGT. The CDR3 runs 13 residues. The CDR3 is CASSYYVEGSQYF. As DNA, the CDR3 is TGTGCCAGCAGTTACTACGTCGAGGGGTCCCAGTACTTC.

V usage is TRBV9 and J usage is TRBJ1-1, with a tentative D call TRBD1 (6 bases). Trimming stripped 0 bases from V and 0 bases from J, with 24 bases between. Germline lookup yields CDR1 SGDLS and CDR2 YYNGEE. There are 20 residues in the CDR3. The CDR3 protein is CASSVVGGAMTGRMNTEAFF. CDR3 sequence (DNA): TGTGCCAGCAGCGTAGTAGGGGGGGCAATGACAGGTCGGATGAACACTGAAGCTTTCTTT.

This clonotype was counted only a few times. The genes are TRBV10-3 and TRBJ2-2; 10 positions match TRBD1. Germline lookup yields CDR1 ENHRY and CDR2 SYGVKD. V lost 11 bases, J lost 6 bases, and 6 bases stayed unmatched. The CDR3 length is 13 residues. The CDR3 loop is CAAGTGVSGELFF. CDR3 in DNA: TGTGCCGCCGGGACAGGGGTATCCGGGGAGCTGTTTTTT.

V is TRBV6-5 and J is TRBJ2-3; D gene uncertain. The CDR3 loop spans 14 amino acids. The germline gives CDR1 MNHEY, CDR2 SVGAGI. The ends were cut back, 6 bases at V and 2 bases at J, with 12 bases in the middle. The CDR3 DNA is TGTGCCAGCAGCCGTGGTGGGGACACAGATACGCAGTATTTT. This gives the protein CASSRGGDTDTQYF.

This clonotype occurred a few times. The V call is TRBV11-1, the J call TRBJ2-1; no clear D gene. Germline V lookup: CDR1 SGHAT, CDR2 FQDESV (reference sequence). Trimming pared 1 base from V and 0 bases from J, leaving 10 bases between. The CDR3 is 16 residues long. In DNA, the CDR3 is TGTGCCAGCAGCTTAGACCCGGGCTACTCCTACAATGAGCAGTTCTTC. This translates into CASSLDPGYSYNEQFF.

The genes are TRBV7-8 and TRBJ1-2; a weak D match, TRBD1 (5 bases). The CDR3 consists of 12 residues. Germline V gene sequence: CDR1 SGHVS, CDR2 FQNEAQ. V dropped 7 bases and J dropped 4 bases, with 10 bases sitting between them. CDR3 nucleotides: TGTGCCAGCAACATGGACACCTATGGCTACACCTTC. Its translation: CASNMDTYGYTF.

The chain has TRBV5-1 and TRBJ2-7; D ambiguous. Trimming pared 0 bases from V and 4 bases from J, leaving 8 bases between. There are 13 residues in the CDR3. Germline V gives CDR1 SGHRS, CDR2 YFSETQ. CDR3 region: CASSLAGRYEQYV. The CDR3 DNA reads TGCGCCAGCAGCTTGGCGGGTCGGTACGAGCAGTACGTC.

In its sample, this clonotype was seen once. One base away lies a much larger clone, so this may be a sequencing read error. Because it lacks the conserved phenylalanine or tryptophan at the end, this CDR3 is likely a read error. The chain recombines TRBV7-9 with TRBJ2-1; TRBD2 matches 7 bases. Germline CDR1 is SEHNR and CDR2 is FQNEAQ (reference sequence). V trimming: 5 bases; J trimming: 3 bases; junction bases outside the gene matches: 7. The CDR3 has 15 amino acids. In DNA, the CDR3 is TGTGCCAGCAGCCCACCGGGGGGTTTCTACAATGAGCAGTTCTCC. It is translated as CASSPPGGFYNEQFS.

The genes are TRBV6-5 and TRBJ2-3, with D unresolved. Germline lookup yields CDR1 MNHEY and CDR2 SVGAGI. V lost 5 bases and J lost 0, with 18 bases in between. The CDR3 loop spans 17 amino acids. The CDR3 loop is CASSTPRQASSTDTQYF. For the CDR3, the DNA is TGTGCCAGCAGTACCCCTCGGCAGGCTTCTAGCACAGATACGCAGTATTTT.

The chain has TRBV19 and TRBJ2-7; D is unclear. Germline V gene sequence: CDR1 LNHDA, CDR2 SQIVND (reference sequence). CDR3 length equals 11 residues. V lost 5 bases, J lost 9 bases, and 11 bases lay in between. CDR3 DNA sequence: TGTGCCAGTAGTCTACGGAGCGTGCAGTACTTC. It translates to CASSLRSVQYF.

This clonotype showed up just a few times. V gene TRBV12-3 or TRBV12-4 combines with J gene TRBJ2-7; D tentatively fits TRBD1 or TRBD2 (7 bases each). The CDR3 length is 15 residues. Trimming took off 4 bases at V and 4 bases at J, with 17 bases between the two ends. The CDR3 sequence: CASSSQGGVIYEQYF. The CDR3, as DNA: TGTGCCAGCAGTTCTCAGGGGGGGGTAATATACGAGCAGTACTTC.